This entry lists 29 T cell receptor beta chains sequenced from one sample in a study of blood T cell repertoires in COVID-19. The repertoire was sequenced with immunoSEQ multiplex PCR; TCRdb's copy has only in-frame clones and lacks some. Of about 270,000 clones in the sample, 83% were seen once. The sequenced material came from peripheral blood. The source is a woman aged 50 to 60 who had recovered from COVID-19.

Turning to this clone: The junction departs from the called germline gene at one end, perhaps through a read error. The chain recombines TRBV7-8 with TRBJ2-7; 14 nucleotides align to TRBD2. The CDR3 extends over 15 amino acids. Germline CDR1 reads SGHVS; CDR2 reads FQNEAQ. The CDR3 protein is CASSLYPGLAGVASF. Here the CDR3 DNA reads TGTGCCAGCAGCCTCTACCCGGGACTAGCGGGAGTGGCGTCCTTC.

CDR3 sequence (DNA): TGCGCCAGCAGCTTGGAGAGGGGCACAGATACGCAGTATTTT. This sequence encodes CASSLERGTDTQYF. The rearrangement uses TRBV5-1 and TRBJ2-3, with D perhaps TRBD2 (5 bases). The V end was cut by 0 bases, the J end by 1 base, with 6 bases between. The CDR3 spans 14 residues. Germline loops: CDR1 SGHRS, CDR2 YFSETQ. Variable domain in full (rest from reference TRBV5-1 and TRBJ2-3): KAGVTQTPRYLIKTRGQQVTLSCSPISGHRSVSWYQQTPGQGLQFLFEYFSETQRNKGNFPGRFSGRQFSNSRSEMNVSTLELGDSALYLCASSLERGTDTQYFGPGTRLTVL.

V and J are TRBV7-2 and TRBJ2-7, with D maybe TRBD2 (6 bases). The germline V gene encodes CDR1 SGHTA and CDR2 FQGNSA. The CDR3 consists of 14 residues. The V gene lost 3 bases and the J gene lost 3 bases, with 12 bases spanning the gap. CDR3: CASSLSFGGYEQYF. CDR3 DNA: TGTGCCAGCAGCTTGAGTTTCGGGGGCTACGAGCAGTACTTC. Supplemented by reference TRBV7-2 and TRBJ2-7, the full variable domain reads GAGVSQSPSNKVTEKGKDVELRCDPISGHTALYWYRQSLGQGLEFLIYFQGNSAPDKSGLPSDRFSAERTGGSVSTLTIQRTQQEDSAVYLCASSLSFGGYEQYFGPGTRLTVT.

CDR3 in DNA: TGTGCCAGCAGTGACTGGACTAGCGGGACTGGACAAGAGACCCAGTACTTC. Translating it yields CASSDWTSGTGQETQYF. The chain recombines TRBV6-1 with TRBJ2-5; TRBD2 matches at 12 bases. V dropped 3 bases and J dropped 2; count of bases not matched to a gene: 7. This CDR3 region has 17 residues. Per the germline V gene, CDR1 is MNHNS and CDR2 is SASEGT.

The chain carries TRBV6-4 and TRBJ2-3, with a possible D match to TRBD2 (7 bases). The length of the CDR3 is 15 residues. The V gene lost 6 bases and the J gene lost 5 bases, with 18 bases spanning the gap. The V gene's germline CDR1 is MRHNA and CDR2 SNTAGT. CDR3 protein: CASRHGEGEGDTQYF. CDR3 DNA: TGTGCCAGCAGACACGGAGAGGGGGAGGGAGATACGCAGTATTTT.

V usage is TRBV6-1 and J usage is TRBJ2-7; 7 bases fit TRBD1. The V and J ends lost 2 bases and 9 bases, in that order; junction bases with no gene match: 13. From germline, CDR1 is MNHNS and CDR2 SASEGT. This CDR3 region has 15 residues. The CDR3 here is CASSERWQGEAVQYF. The CDR3 DNA follows: TGTGCCAGCAGTGAAAGATGGCAGGGGGAAGCTGTGCAGTACTTC.

This chain connects TRBV6-8 to TRBJ2-7, with D perhaps matching TRBD1 (6 bases). V shed 6 bases and J shed 4 bases, with 10 bases lying between them. The CDR3 is 12 residues long. The germline V gene encodes CDR1 MNHGY and CDR2 SAAAGT. CDR3: CASRNQGYEQYF. In DNA, the CDR3 is TGTGCCAGCAGAAACCAGGGGTACGAGCAGTACTTC.

The V call is TRBV29-1, the J call TRBJ1-1; a possible D gene is TRBD1 (5 bases). The germline V gene has CDR1 SQVTM and CDR2 ANQGSEA. The length of the CDR3 is 13 residues. The V and J ends lost 8 bases and 1 base respectively, with 14 bases between them. CDR3 region: CSYAWGANTEAFF. In nucleotides, the CDR3 is TGCAGCTACGCTTGGGGCGCGAACACTGAAGCTTTCTTT.

This clone was seen a handful of times. The rearrangement uses TRBV19 and TRBJ2-1; tentatively, D is TRBD2 (5 bases). The CDR3 has 14 amino acids. Trimming shortened V by 4 bases and J by 6 bases, and 13 bases separated the two germline ends. Germline CDR1 reads LNHDA; CDR2 reads SQIVND (reference sequence). In nucleotides, the CDR3 is TGTGCCAGTAGTACCAAACTAGAGGTCAATGAGCAGTTCTTC. It specifies CASSTKLEVNEQFF. Filled out from reference TRBV19 and TRBJ2-1, the complete variable domain reads DGGITQSPKYLFRKEGQNVTLSCEQNLNHDAMYWYRQDPGQGLRLIYYSQIVNDFQKGDIAEGYSVSREKKESFPLTVTSAQKNPTAFYLCASSTKLEVNEQFFGPGTRLTVL.

The chain uses TRBV4-3 and TRBJ2-7, with TRBD1 identical over 9 bases. Germline trimming cut 5 bases from V and 3 bases from J; bases unmatched to any gene: 11. In germline, CDR1 is LGHNA, CDR2 YSLEER. The CDR3 extends over 16 amino acids. The DNA of the CDR3 is TGCGCCAGCAGCGGAAACCCCGGGACAGGGTTCTACGAGCAGTACTTC. This encodes CASSGNPGTGFYEQYF.

The V gene is TRBV27, the J gene TRBJ1-1; 12 bases map to TRBD1. The V and J ends lost 4 bases and 0 bases, in that order; junction bases with no gene match: 6. The CDR3 is 17 residues long. The germline V gene encodes CDR1 MNHEY and CDR2 SMNVEV (reference sequence). The CDR3 region has the DNA TGTGCCAGCAGTTCAATTGGGACAGGGGGCATGAACACTGAAGCTTTCTTT. As protein: CASSSIGTGGMNTEAFF.

The chain has TRBV30 and TRBJ1-2; D is perhaps TRBD1 (6 bases). Germline V CDR1 and CDR2: GTSNPN, SVGIG (reference sequence). The CDR3 totals 16 residues. V was clipped by 1 base and J by 4 bases, with 19 bases between them. CDR3 DNA: TGTGCCTGGAGTGGATGGGGGGGCCCCCCCGGCTATGGCTACACCTTC. Translation gives CAWSGWGGPPGYGYTF.

The chain carries TRBV5-1 and TRBJ2-7; 13 bases match TRBD2. CDR1 and CDR2 from the germline V gene are SGHRS and YFSETQ. The length of the CDR3 is 16 residues. V dropped 5 bases and J dropped 5; count of bases not matched to a gene: 10. CDR3 loop: CASRRTSGGVKDEQYF. CDR3 DNA sequence: TGCGCCAGCAGACGGACTAGCGGGGGCGTAAAAGACGAGCAGTACTTC.

This clone was found once. The chain uses TRBV28 and TRBJ2-2; D is possibly TRBD1 (5 bases). This CDR3 is built from 17 residues. Per germline, CDR1 MDHEN and CDR2 SYDVKM. V shed 3 bases and J shed 3 bases, with 17 bases lying between them. The CDR3 sequence: CASSLDLREGYTGELFF. The CDR3 nucleotides are TGTGCCAGCAGTTTGGACCTCAGGGAAGGGTACACCGGGGAGCTGTTTTTT.

This clone was counted once. This chain joins TRBV11-1 and TRBJ2-3; D call uncertain. Germline CDR1 and CDR2: SGHAT and FQDESV (reference sequence). V was trimmed by 1 base and J by 6 bases, leaving 8 bases between them. CDR3 size: 13 residues. The CDR3 nucleotides read TGTGCCAGCAGCTTAGTGCTATATGATACGCAGTATTTT. Translation gives CASSLVLYDTQYF.

The rearrangement uses TRBV4-3 and TRBJ1-2; a weak D match, TRBD1 (5 bases). Germline V gene lookup returns CDR1 LGHNA and CDR2 YSLEER. The V end was cut by 4 bases, the J end by 7 bases, with 19 bases between. This CDR3 is 15 amino acids long. CDR3 sequence: CASSPLQDGRSGYTF. In DNA form, the CDR3 reads TGCGCCAGCAGCCCCCTACAGGACGGACGCAGTGGCTACACCTTC.

The chain couples TRBV28 to TRBJ2-7; 8 bases fit TRBD2. The CDR3 is 16 residues long. V lost 6 bases to trimming and J lost 4 bases; unmatched junction nucleotides: 14. The germline V gene encodes CDR1 MDHEN and CDR2 SYDVKM. The CDR3 region has the DNA TGTGCCAGCAGCCACTTCGGGGGGGGGCCCCCGTACGAGCAGTACTTC. As protein: CASSHFGGGPPYEQYF.

V is TRBV18 and J is TRBJ2-1, with 7 bases fitting TRBD1. This CDR3 region has 15 residues. V lost 1 base to trimming and J lost 1 base; unmatched junction nucleotides: 1. Germline CDR1 reads KGHSH; CDR2 reads LQKENI. CDR3: CASSPRTGSYNEQFF. The CDR3 nucleotides are TGTGCCAGCTCACCACGGACAGGTTCCTACAATGAGCAGTTCTTC.

The chain couples TRBV6-2 or TRBV6-3 to TRBJ1-5; D might be TRBD1 (5 bases). CDR1 is MNHEY, CDR2 SVGEGT, per germline. Trimming pared 4 bases from V and 3 bases from J, leaving 13 bases between. The CDR3 contains 15 residues. This chain's CDR3 is CASSFSGISNQPQHF. In DNA, the CDR3 is TGTGCCAGCAGTTTTTCAGGGATTTCCAATCAGCCCCAGCATTTT.

To note about this clone: Other DNA sequences from this sample encode an identical CDR3 as well. This chain links TRBV5-1 with TRBJ2-7; 11 bases are a match to TRBD1. CDR1 is SGHRS and CDR2 is YFSETQ in the germline V gene. The CDR3 length is 14 residues. J was trimmed by 2 bases and V by 3 bases; bases with no gene match: 1. The CDR3 nucleotides read TGCGCCAGCAGCTCGGGACAGGGGGCCTACGAGCAGTACTTC. Its protein product is CASSSGQGAYEQYF.

To note about this clone: In the same sample, other DNA sequences code for this CDR3. The J gene is TRBJ1-2, the V gene TRBV28, with 7 bases identical to TRBD1. With 4 bases clipped from V and 5 bases from J, the junction kept 7 bases outside the gene matches. The germline V gene encodes CDR1 MDHEN and CDR2 SYDVKM. CDR3 length equals 14 residues. The CDR3, as DNA: TGTGCCAGCAGTTCGCCGGGACAGCGATATGGCTACACCTTC. Residues: CASSSPGQRYGYTF.

The rearrangement uses TRBV6-1 and TRBJ2-3, with a tentative D call TRBD1 (6 bases). Trimming left V 1 base short and J 4 bases short, with 12 bases between. The CDR3 covers 15 residues. Germline CDR1 MNHNS, CDR2 SASEGT. The CDR3 loop reads CASSEDRAFADTQYF. Written as DNA, the CDR3 is TGTGCCAGCAGTGAAGACAGGGCTTTCGCAGATACGCAGTATTTT.

This chain connects TRBV28 to TRBJ2-7, with 8 bases fitting TRBD1. V gave up 6 bases and J gave up 3 bases; unmatched junction bases: 7. This CDR3 region has 14 residues. CDR1 is MDHEN and CDR2 is SYDVKM in the germline V gene. CDR3 region: CASRTGTGVYEQYF. CDR3 sequence (DNA): TGTGCCAGCAGAACCGGGACAGGAGTCTACGAGCAGTACTTC.

This chain connects TRBV7-3 to TRBJ2-1; 9 bases agree with TRBD2. The V and J ends lost 5 bases and 2 bases, in that order; junction bases with no gene match: 4. CDR3 length: 15 amino acids. Germline CDR1 is SGHTA and CDR2 is FQGTGA. The CDR3 DNA follows: TGTGCCAGCAGCCGGCGACTAGCGGCCTACAATGAGCAGTTCTTC. This codes for CASSRRLAAYNEQFF.

This chain uses TRBV12-3 or TRBV12-4 with TRBJ2-7; weak D call: TRBD2 (6 bases). Trimming pared 5 bases from V and 4 bases from J, leaving 9 bases between. The CDR3 loop spans 12 amino acids. The CDR3 nucleotides read TGTGCCAGCAGTCCAGCGGGTTACGAGCAGTACTTC. Translated, it gives CASSPAGYEQYF.

V is TRBV30 and J is TRBJ2-5; tentatively, D is TRBD2 (5 bases). This CDR3 spans 13 amino acids. V was clipped by 1 base and J by 1 base, with 7 bases between them. The germline gives CDR1 GTSNPN, CDR2 SVGIG (reference sequence). In DNA, the CDR3 is TGTGCCTGGAGTGGACTATCCCAAGAGACCCAGTACTTC. Translation: CAWSGLSQETQYF.

The chain recombines TRBV6-4 with TRBJ2-2; D unresolved. The V end was cut by 4 bases, the J end by 6 bases, with 3 bases between. Per the germline V gene, CDR1 is MRHNA and CDR2 is SNTAGT. CDR3 length equals 11 residues. CDR3 nucleotide sequence: TGTGCCAGCAGTGCGGCCGGGGAGCTGTTTTTT. Translation: CASSAAGELFF.

The chain recombines TRBV19 with TRBJ1-5, with TRBD1 matching over 9 bases. Germline trimming cut 4 bases from V and 3 bases from J; bases unmatched to any gene: 4. The V gene's germline CDR1 is LNHDA and CDR2 SQIVND (reference sequence). The CDR3 totals 15 residues. CDR3 nucleotides: TGTGCCAGTAGTACGGGACAGGGCTTCAATCAGCCCCAGCATTTT. Its translation: CASSTGQGFNQPQHF. The complete variable domain, with remaining parts taken from reference TRBV19 and TRBJ1-5, reads DGGITQSPKYLFRKEGQNVTLSCEQNLNHDAMYWYRQDPGQGLRLIYYSQIVNDFQKGDIAEGYSVSREKKESFPLTVTSAQKNPTAFYLCASSTGQGFNQPQHFGDGTRLSIL.

This chain joins TRBV6-2 or TRBV6-3 and TRBJ2-5, with TRBD1 matching 8 bases. With 4 bases clipped from V and 5 bases from J, the junction kept 9 bases outside the gene matches. Germline V gene lookup returns CDR1 MNHEY and CDR2 SVGEGT. The CDR3 runs to 15 residues. CDR3 sequence (DNA): TGTGCCAGCAGTTTCGGAGCAGGGGGCTTGGAGACCCAGTACTTC. Translated: CASSFGAGGLETQYF.